A single sample gave rise to the 21 T cell receptor beta chains below, sequenced in a study of response to subunit inactivated influenza vaccine. MiXCR, run by TCRdb on the RT-PCR reads, gives a single entry per CDR3 protein. This repertoire shows 600,000 to 850,000 distinct CDR3 sequences, roughly 15% found once; its top ten account for roughly 7.6%. The sample in question was PBMCs from blood, obtained roughly 15 days before vaccination. Source of these receptors: a middle-aged man who received an inactivated influenza vaccine.

This clonotype showed up just a few times. This rearrangement joins TRBV5-6 to TRBJ2-5, with TRBD2 matching 8 bases. CDR3 length equals 16 residues. V dropped 3 bases and J dropped 7; count of bases not matched to a gene: 14. Germline CDR1 SGHDT, CDR2 YYEEEE. The CDR3 region has the DNA TGTGCCAGCAGCTCCCGCCCGGGACTAGGGGGTATGACCCAGTACTTC. It encodes CASSSRPGLGGMTQYF.

This clonotype has at least ten counts. This CDR3 is CSVPSIAKNIQYF. The CDR3 DNA reads TGCAGTGTTCCTTCGATAGCCAAAAACATTCAGTACTTC. J is TRBJ2-4 and V is TRBV20-1; D is unclear. The V gene's germline CDR1 is DFQATT and CDR2 SNEGSKA (reference sequence). The CDR3 totals 13 residues. V was trimmed by 7 bases and J by 0 bases, leaving 10 bases between them.

The DNA of the CDR3 is TGCGCCAGCAGCCCACGGCCAATCTCCAACACCGGGGAGCTGTTTTTT. This translates into CASSPRPISNTGELFF. The rearrangement links TRBV5-1 to TRBJ2-2; no definite D call. Trimming took off 4 bases at V and 2 bases at J, with 15 bases between the two ends. Per the germline V gene, CDR1 is SGHRS and CDR2 is YFSETQ. CDR3 length equals 16 residues. Complete variable domain (other parts from reference TRBV5-1 and TRBJ2-2): KAGVTQTPRYLIKTRGQQVTLSCSPISGHRSVSWYQQTPGQGLQFLFEYFSETQRNKGNFPGRFSGRQFSNSRSEMNVSTLELGDSALYLCASSPRPISNTGELFFGEGSRLTVL.

This sequence joins TRBV7-9 and TRBJ2-2; the D is unclear. Germline V gene lookup returns CDR1 SEHNR and CDR2 FQNEAQ (reference sequence). This CDR3 contains 16 residues. The V and J ends lost 3 bases and 0 bases respectively, with 11 bases between them. CDR3 in amino acids: CASSFSGRANTGELFF. The CDR3 nucleotides read TGTGCCAGCAGCTTCAGTGGACGGGCGAACACCGGGGAGCTGTTTTTT.

Here the CDR3 reads CASTPGTFYEQYF. The CDR3 DNA reads TGCGCCAGCACCCCCGGGACATTCTACGAGCAGTACTTC. This chain uses TRBV10-2 with TRBJ2-7; D might be TRBD1 (6 bases). This CDR3 is 13 amino acids long. Germline CDR1 WSHSY, CDR2 SAAADI. Between the trimmed V and J ends, which lost 7 bases and 3 bases, there was a span of 13 bases.

V gene TRBV5-1 combines with J gene TRBJ1-5, with TRBD1 identical over 7 bases. Germline V gene data show CDR1 as SGHRS and CDR2 as YFSETQ. The junction had 4 bases not matched to a gene; V was cut back by 4 bases and J by 3 bases. The CDR3 sequence is 14 residues long. For the CDR3, the DNA is TGCGCCAGCAGCGCGGGACAGAACAATCAGCCCCAGCATTTT. Translated, it gives CASSAGQNNQPQHF.

In its sample, this clonotype was seen a few times. This chain connects TRBV5-1 to TRBJ2-5, with a tentative D call TRBD1 (6 bases). Germline V lookup: CDR1 SGHRS, CDR2 YFSETQ. With 1 base removed from V and 3 bases from J, the gap between germline ends came to 10 bases. The CDR3 loop spans 14 amino acids. The CDR3 loop is CASSLSKGEETQYF. The CDR3 coding sequence is TGCGCCAGCAGCTTGTCTAAGGGGGAAGAGACCCAGTACTTC.

Remarks on this clonotype: One end of the junction does not line up with germline, which may come from a read error. This CDR3 is CASSELQGATNGKLFF. The CDR3 DNA reads as TGTGCCAGCTCAGAATTACAGGGGGCAACTAATGGAAAACTGTTTTTT. This chain joins TRBV18 and TRBJ1-4, with 9 nucleotides matching TRBD1. The germline V gene encodes CDR1 KGHSH and CDR2 LQKENI. The CDR3 length is 16 residues.

This clonotype occurred a few times. V gene TRBV12-3 or TRBV12-4 combines with J gene TRBJ2-1; D perhaps matches TRBD2 (5 bases). V was shortened by 5 bases and J by 2 bases, with 10 bases between the two germline ends. This CDR3 spans 14 amino acids. The CDR3 DNA reads as TGTGCCAGCAGTCCCACTAGAGCCTACAATGAGCAGTTCTTC. It specifies CASSPTRAYNEQFF.

The genes are TRBV6-1 and TRBJ2-4, with a possible D match to TRBD2 (6 bases). V lost 5 bases, J lost 1 base, and 12 bases lay in between. The CDR3 length is 15 residues. CDR1 MNHNS and CDR2 SASEGT come from the germline V gene. The CDR3 sequence: CASSPAGGAKNIQYF. The CDR3, as DNA: TGTGCCAGCAGTCCCGCCGGGGGTGCCAAAAACATTCAGTACTTC.

The CDR3 DNA reads TGTGCTCAGGGGATTTCGCAGGGCCAGTACTTC. It codes for CAQGISQGQYF. The chain carries TRBV12-5 and TRBJ2-5, with a weak D call TRBD1 (6 bases). Germline CDR1 reads LGHNT; CDR2 reads FRNRAP. The CDR3 runs 11 residues. V dropped 11 bases and J dropped 10 bases, with 17 bases sitting between them.

This CDR3 reads CSAKTPGQGPDTQYF. CDR3 DNA: TGCAGTGCTAAGACTCCGGGACAGGGACCAGATACGCAGTATTTT. This chain connects TRBV20-1 to TRBJ2-3, with 9 bases fitting TRBD1. V trimming: 4 bases; J trimming: 4 bases; junction bases outside the gene matches: 9. The CDR3 is 15 amino acids. CDR1 is DFQATT, CDR2 SNEGSKA, per germline (reference sequence).

The rearrangement uses TRBV5-1 and TRBJ2-7; 10 bases line up with TRBD2. The CDR3 is 14 amino acids. Germline lookup yields CDR1 SGHRS and CDR2 YFSETQ. V gave up 4 bases and J gave up 2 bases; unmatched junction bases: 3. In DNA, the CDR3 is TGCGCCAGCAGCGGGACTAGCGCCGCCTACGAGCAGTACTTC. Translation gives CASSGTSAAYEQYF. Combining the CDR3 with reference TRBV5-1 and TRBJ2-7 gives the whole variable domain KAGVTQTPRYLIKTRGQQVTLSCSPISGHRSVSWYQQTPGQGLQFLFEYFSETQRNKGNFPGRFSGRQFSNSRSEMNVSTLELGDSALYLCASSGTSAAYEQYFGPGTRLTVT.

This clonotype has a handful of counts. The chain joins TRBV15 to TRBJ2-7; D not certain. V lost 0 bases and J lost 7, with 16 bases in between. The CDR3 sequence is 15 residues long. CDR1 is LNHNV and CDR2 is YYDKDF in the germline V gene (reference sequence). As DNA, the CDR3 is TGTGCCACCAGCAGAGATCGGATAGCCAGTATAGAGCAGTACTTC. Protein: CATSRDRIASIEQYF.

This clonotype turned up a few times. CDR3 in amino acids: CASSGKTGGAMNEQFF. The CDR3 nucleotides are TGTGCCAGCAGCGGCAAGACAGGGGGCGCGATGAATGAGCAGTTCTTC. This chain uses TRBV6-1 with TRBJ2-1; 10 bases line up with TRBD1. This CDR3 has 16 amino acids. V lost 6 bases and J lost 7; bases outside the gene matches: 12. From germline, CDR1 is MNHNS and CDR2 SASEGT.

V usage is TRBV18 and J usage is TRBJ2-7, with 10 bases matching TRBD1. Per germline, CDR1 KGHSH and CDR2 LQKENI. This CDR3 spans 15 amino acids. J lost 2 bases, V lost 6 bases, and 7 bases had no gene match. CDR3 loop: CASSAGTGVTYEQYF. CDR3 in DNA: TGTGCCAGCTCTGCCGGGACAGGGGTGACCTACGAGCAGTACTTC.

This chain joins TRBV7-9 and TRBJ2-1; unclear D gene. Trimming pared 5 bases from V and 7 bases from J, leaving 9 bases between. CDR1 is SEHNR and CDR2 is FQNEAQ in the germline V gene (reference sequence). This CDR3 is 12 amino acids long. The chain's CDR3 is CASSPGQNEQFF. CDR3 bases: TGTGCCAGCAGCCCAGGTCAGAATGAGCAGTTCTTC.

As regards this clonotype: At one end the junction does not follow the germline gene, possibly because of a read error. This rearrangement joins TRBV12-3 or TRBV12-4 to TRBJ1-1; TRBD1 matches 12 bases. The CDR3 contains 14 residues. The CDR3 nucleotides read TGTGCCAGCAGTTTATTGGGGACAGGGGGCGCAGATCGCTTT. It encodes CASSLLGTGGADRF.

CDR3 residues: CASSLDQDSNQPQHF. CDR3 DNA: TGTGCCAGCAGCTTGGACCAGGATAGCAATCAGCCCCAGCATTTT. The chain links TRBV5-4 to TRBJ1-5; D not certain. V was cut by 0 bases and J by 0 bases, with 7 bases left in between. In germline, CDR1 is SGHNT, CDR2 YYREEE (reference sequence). The CDR3 spans 15 residues.

This clonotype showed up many times. The chain is built from TRBV29-1 and TRBJ2-1, with D unclear. V was clipped by 5 bases and J by 0 bases, with 5 bases between them. The CDR3 loop spans 12 amino acids. In germline, CDR1 is SQVTM, CDR2 ANQGSEA. CDR3 amino acids: CSVTSSYNEQFF. The CDR3 nucleotides are TGCAGCGTTACGAGCTCCTACAATGAGCAGTTCTTC.

The J gene is TRBJ2-3, the V gene TRBV7-2, with no clear D. CDR1 and CDR2 (germline): SGHTA, FQGNSA. Trimming removed 5 bases at V and 2 bases at J, with 14 bases between. CDR3 length: 15 amino acids. In nucleotides, the CDR3 is TGTGCCAGCAGCCTCTTCGACACCAACACAGATACGCAGTATTTT. This translates into CASSLFDTNTDTQYF.